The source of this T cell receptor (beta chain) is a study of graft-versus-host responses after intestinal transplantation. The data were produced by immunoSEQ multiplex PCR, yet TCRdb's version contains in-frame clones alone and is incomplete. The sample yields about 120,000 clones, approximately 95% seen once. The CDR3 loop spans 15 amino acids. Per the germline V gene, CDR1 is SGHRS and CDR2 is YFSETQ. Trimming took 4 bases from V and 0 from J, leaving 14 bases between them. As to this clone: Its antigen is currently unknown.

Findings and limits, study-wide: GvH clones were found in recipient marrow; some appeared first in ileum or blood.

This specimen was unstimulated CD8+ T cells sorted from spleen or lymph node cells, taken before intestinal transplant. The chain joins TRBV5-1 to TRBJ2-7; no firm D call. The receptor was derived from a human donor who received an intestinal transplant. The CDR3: CASSPGRALSYEQYF. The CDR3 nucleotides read TGCGCCAGCAGCCCCGGACGCGCGCTCTCCTACGAGCAGTACTTC.